This T cell receptor (beta chain) is drawn from a study of blood T cell repertoires in COVID-19. As handled by the study authors: Nucleated cell number was recorded as an estimate derived from reference gene primer amplification. Sequenced by immunoSEQ multiplex PCR; TCRdb stores in-frame clones only, minus some. For V, J and clone size, that table is used; D and trimming come from the DNA. This sample has about 370,000 clones, with around 90% found just once. Trimming cost V 1 base and J 1 base, with 11 bases left between them. Per germline, CDR1 MNHNY and CDR2 SVGAGI (reference sequence). CDR3 size: 15 residues.

The chain links TRBV6-6 to TRBJ2-7; no reliable D call. The sequencing sample was made of peripheral blood. This clonotype was sampled from a woman aged 25 to 39 with COVID-19, enrolled during active disease. For the CDR3, the DNA is TGTGCCAGCAGTTACTTGGCAGGTCCGTCCTACGAGCAGTACTTC. Encoded protein: CASSYLAGPSYEQYF.